These 9 T cell receptor beta chains came from one sample sequenced in a study of T cell responses to AZD1222 COVID-19 vaccine (dated by TCRdb to 2020 to 2022). The time point label on this specimen signifies: baseline before first vaccination. The library was obtained by the immunoSEQ multiplex PCR assay. TCRdb stores this immuneACCESS table with in-frame sequences only. Part of the clones is absent; in the studies checked, under half of the shortfall reflects unresolved V genes, and no reason is known for the rest. Present in this sample are around 140,000 clones, 75% to 90% of which were seen just once. Clones ranked in the top ten supply about 1.5% of the sample. The sequences come from peripheral blood, collected on day 0 of AZD1222 vaccination. These receptors came from an adult in good health.

The chain carries TRBV5-1 and TRBJ1-5; weak D call: TRBD1 (6 bases). Per the germline V gene, CDR1 is SGHRS and CDR2 is YFSETQ. The V gene lost 4 bases and the J gene lost 4 bases, with 15 bases spanning the gap. The length of the CDR3 is 15 residues. CDR3: CASSPRGGQNQPQHF. The CDR3 DNA is TGCGCCAGCAGCCCGAGGGGGGGCCAAAATCAGCCCCAGCATTTT.

This chain connects TRBV7-9 to TRBJ1-5, with 8 bases matching TRBD1. The V segment lost 3 bases and the J segment 9 bases; nucleotides outside the gene matches: 7. This CDR3 has 14 residues. The germline gives CDR1 SEHNR, CDR2 FQNEAQ (reference sequence). CDR3 DNA: TGTGCCAGCAGCTTTGACAGGGGTAATACGCCCCAGCATTTT. Its protein is CASSFDRGNTPQHF. Drawing the rest from reference TRBV7-9 and TRBJ1-5, the complete variable domain is DTGVSQNPRHKITKRGQNVTFRCDPISEHNRLYWYRQTLGQGPEFLTYFQNEAQLEKSRLLSDRFSAERPKGSFSTLEIQRTEQGDSAMYLCASSFDRGNTPQHFGDGTRLSIL.

The chain couples TRBV30 to TRBJ1-1; no definite D call. The CDR3 length is 13 residues. The germline V gene encodes CDR1 GTSNPN and CDR2 SVGIG (reference sequence). V lost 4 bases to trimming and J lost 1 base, with 10 bases between them. CDR3 bases: TGTGCCTGGACCCCAGGAACGAACACTGAAGCTTTCTTT. Its translation: CAWTPGTNTEAFF. The full variable domain, in which reference TRBV30 and TRBJ1-1 provide the parts outside the CDR3, is SQTIHQWPATLVQPVGSPLSLECTVEGTSNPNLYWYRQAAGRGLQLLFYSVGIGQISSEVPQNLSASRPQDRQFILSSKKLLLSDSGFYLCAWTPGTNTEAFFGQGTRLTVV.

The sample holds one count of this clone. This chain joins TRBV18 and TRBJ2-3; D perhaps matches TRBD2 (5 bases). V lost 3 bases, J lost 2 bases, and 6 bases lay in between. Germline assignment: CDR1 KGHSH and CDR2 LQKENI. This CDR3 is built from 13 residues. The CDR3 sequence is CASSPGLTDTQYF. CDR3 DNA: TGTGCCAGCTCACCTGGACTCACAGATACGCAGTATTTT.

The chain has TRBV5-1 and TRBJ2-7; TRBD1 might be the D (5 bases). The CDR3 has 11 amino acids. V was clipped by 6 bases and J by 6 bases, with 10 bases between them. Germline CDR1 and CDR2: SGHRS and YFSETQ. The CDR3 DNA reads as TGCGCCAGCAACTGGGGCCCCGAGCAGTACTTC. Its translation: CASNWGPEQYF.

This sequence joins TRBV27 and TRBJ1-2; no firm D call. This CDR3 has 13 residues. Trimming removed 3 bases from V and 3 bases from J, with 8 bases in between. Germline V lookup: CDR1 MNHEY, CDR2 SMNVEV (reference sequence). CDR3: CASSFKGDYGYTF. The CDR3 DNA follows: TGTGCCAGCAGTTTCAAGGGTGACTATGGCTACACCTTC.

V and J are TRBV6-4 and TRBJ2-3, with 8 bases lining up with TRBD1. The CDR3 contains 15 residues. V lost 2 bases and J lost 6; bases outside the gene matches: 7. The germline gives CDR1 MRHNA, CDR2 SNTAGT. The CDR3 sequence: CASSDPRQGIDTQYF. The CDR3 DNA reads TGTGCCAGCAGTGACCCCCGACAGGGGATCGATACGCAGTATTTT.

The V gene is TRBV6-5, the J gene TRBJ2-2; no clear D gene. Trimming left V 2 bases short and J 5 bases short, with 12 bases between. Per germline, CDR1 MNHEY and CDR2 SVGAGI. The CDR3 runs 15 residues. CDR3 nucleotides: TGTGCCAGCAGTTACGAGAGGATGACTACCGGGGAGCTGTTTTTT. Protein sequence: CASSYERMTTGELFF.

The rearrangement joins TRBV7-6 to TRBJ2-3; D might be TRBD2 (5 bases). The V and J ends lost 1 base and 8 bases respectively, with 16 bases between them. The CDR3 consists of 15 residues. Germline assignment: CDR1 SGHVS and CDR2 FNYEAQ. The CDR3 sequence: CASSLVLMGSGTQYF. CDR3 nucleotides: TGTGCCAGCAGCTTAGTACTGATGGGGAGCGGTACGCAGTATTTT.